This TCR beta chain comes out of a study of blood T cell repertoires in COVID-19. Data came from immunoSEQ multiplex PCR; TCRdb stores just in-frame clones and leaves some out. Among 200,000 to 300,000 clones, about 93% were seen once, and the ten largest hold 0.83%. Germline values: CDR1 LNHDA, CDR2 SQIVND (reference sequence). There are 16 residues in the CDR3. V trimming: 5 bases; J trimming: 5 bases; junction bases outside the gene matches: 10. This sequence was found in a man aged 25-45 years with COVID-19, enrolled during active disease. The rearrangement links TRBV19 to TRBJ1-1; TRBD1 matches 11 bases. The specimen sequenced was peripheral blood. CDR3 sequence reads: CASSFRTGGSSTEAFF. Here the CDR3 DNA reads TGTGCCAGTAGTTTCCGGACAGGGGGCTCAAGTACTGAAGCTTTCTTT.